The clone carrying this T cell receptor beta chain was seen a few times. The antigen is not known. The data were taken from a study of response to subunit inactivated influenza vaccine. TCRdb re-derived calls from the RT-PCR reads in MiXCR, one entry per CDR3 protein. The data show 550,000 to 600,000 distinct CDR3 sequences, with roughly 10% seen just once and approximately 10% held by the top ten. Study-level points and caveats: It was suggested by the authors that few new T cells are recruited by each seasonal influenza vaccination.

Sequences were derived from PBMCs from blood, sampled on the day of vaccination. The TCR originated in a man aged 45 to 65 who received an inactivated influenza vaccine.

The CDR3 here is CSAIPLSNNNEQFF. CDR3 nucleotides: TGCAGTGCTATCCCCCTATCGAATAACAATGAGCAGTTCTTC. V is TRBV20-1 and J is TRBJ2-1; D call uncertain. CDR1 is DFQATT, CDR2 SNEGSKA, per germline (reference sequence). The CDR3 consists of 14 residues. V lost 4 bases, J lost 5 bases, and 15 bases lay in between.